Listed here are 9 T cell receptor beta chains from one sample, sequenced in a study of shared clonotypes between healthy human individuals. The protocol was immunoSEQ multiplex PCR, while the TCRdb copy is restricted to in-frame clones and leaves out a portion. The sample carries some 600,000 clones, 95% to 96% recorded once. CD45RO-negative cells were positively selected for CCR7, leaving out terminally differentiated effector memory CD45RA+ cells. The sample consisted of naive CD8+ T cells sorted from blood. Receptor source: a woman aged 30 to 39 in good health.

This rearrangement joins TRBV7-9 to TRBJ1-5, with D perhaps matching TRBD1 (5 bases). The CDR3 is 13 residues long. In germline, CDR1 is SEHNR, CDR2 FQNEAQ (reference sequence). V dropped 1 base and J dropped 9 bases, with 10 bases sitting between them. In nucleotides, the CDR3 is TGTGCCAGCAGCTTAGGGGGGATTTTGCCCCAGCATTTT. Protein sequence: CASSLGGILPQHF. The full variable domain, with the rest looked up from reference TRBV7-9 and TRBJ1-5, is DTGVSQNPRHKITKRGQNVTFRCDPISEHNRLYWYRQTLGQGPEFLTYFQNEAQLEKSRLLSDRFSAERPKGSFSTLEIQRTEQGDSAMYLCASSLGGILPQHFGDGTRLSIL.

The rearrangement joins TRBV28 to TRBJ2-7; 12 nucleotides agree with TRBD1. Per germline, CDR1 MDHEN and CDR2 SYDVKM. V was clipped by 3 bases and J by 4 bases; unmatched bases: 7. The CDR3 is 16 amino acids. CDR3 in amino acids: CASSFPPGQGAYEQYF. Written as DNA, the CDR3 is TGTGCCAGCAGTTTCCCGCCGGGACAGGGGGCGTACGAGCAGTACTTC. Full variable domain (missing parts from reference TRBV28 and TRBJ2-7): DVKVTQSSRYLVKRTGEKVFLECVQDMDHENMFWYRQDPGLGLRLIYFSYDVKMKEKGDIPEGYSVSREKKERFSLILESASTNQTSMYLCASSFPPGQGAYEQYFGPGTRLTVT.

With regard to this clone: Other DNA sequences in the sample encode the same CDR3. This sequence joins TRBV9 and TRBJ2-2; unclear D gene. This CDR3 is built from 12 residues. V gave up 0 bases and J gave up 6 bases, with 3 bases separating them. Germline assignment: CDR1 SGDLS and CDR2 YYNGEE. In DNA form, the CDR3 reads TGTGCCAGCAGCGTAGGTTCCGGGGAGCTGTTTTTT. Its protein product is CASSVGSGELFF.

The chain carries TRBV2 and TRBJ2-7; no clear D. CDR1 and CDR2 from the germline V gene are SNHLY and FYNNEI. This CDR3 spans 17 amino acids. V lost 5 bases and J lost 0, with 20 bases in between. The CDR3 here is CASSSSHLFSSSYEQYF. The CDR3, as DNA: TGTGCCAGCAGTTCATCCCACTTGTTTTCGAGCTCCTACGAGCAGTACTTC.

The V gene is TRBV2, the J gene TRBJ2-1; no clear D. CDR1 and CDR2 (germline): SNHLY, FYNNEI. This CDR3 is built from 13 residues. Deletions cut 2 bases from V and 7 bases from J, with 9 bases between. For the CDR3, the DNA is TGTGCCAGCAGTGAAAAGATAGAGAATGAGCAGTTCTTC. Translation gives CASSEKIENEQFF.

This clone was counted once. This rearrangement joins TRBV4-1 to TRBJ2-7; D remains unclear. Germline CDR1 and CDR2: MGHRA and YSYEKL. The germline V and J ends were trimmed by 1 base and 2 bases, with 6 bases remaining between them. The CDR3 sequence is 13 residues long. CDR3 sequence reads: CASSQARTYEQYF. The CDR3 nucleotides are TGCGCCAGCAGCCAAGCCCGGACCTACGAGCAGTACTTC.

The count of this clone is one. The chain is built from TRBV7-8 and TRBJ1-1; TRBD1 agrees at 7 bases. The CDR3 runs 16 residues. Unmatched junction bases numbered 11, after V lost 4 bases and J lost 3 bases. The V gene's germline CDR1 is SGHVS and CDR2 FQNEAQ. The CDR3 reads CASSSLTGRWDTEAFF. The CDR3 coding sequence is TGTGCCAGCAGCTCCTTGACAGGGCGTTGGGACACTGAAGCTTTCTTT.

The chain links TRBV5-4 to TRBJ2-5; the D call may be TRBD1 or TRBD2 (6 bases each). Trimming took off 9 bases at V and 4 bases at J, with 22 bases between the two ends. Per the germline V gene, CDR1 is SGHNT and CDR2 is YYREEE (reference sequence). This CDR3 has 15 amino acids. This CDR3 reads CATQVPGAPPETQYF. The DNA for the CDR3 is TGTGCCACTCAGGTCCCGGGGGCGCCCCCAGAGACCCAGTACTTC.

The chain carries TRBV11-2 and TRBJ2-7; the D is unclear. The CDR3 extends over 14 amino acids. Germline V gives CDR1 SGHAT, CDR2 FQNNGV. Trimming cost V 4 bases and J 3 bases, with 13 bases left between them. The CDR3 protein is CASSYTEAHYEQYF. The DNA for the CDR3 is TGTGCCAGCAGCTATACAGAGGCCCACTACGAGCAGTACTTC. Drawing the rest from reference TRBV11-2 and TRBJ2-7, the complete variable domain is EAGVAQSPRYKIIEKRQSVAFWCNPISGHATLYWYQQILGQGPKLLIQFQNNGVVDDSQLPKDRFSAERLKGVDSTLKIQPAKLEDSAVYLCASSYTEAHYEQYFGPGTRLTVT.